The next 13 T cell receptor beta chains were all read from a single sample in a study of CD8+ T cells in alopecia areata. The authors extracted RNA and reverse transcribed it into cDNA as the sequencing template. This table comes from immunoSEQ multiplex PCR, and its TCRdb copy is limited to in-frame clones, with some not included. The top ten clones hold approximately 3% of a sample with more than 95,000 clones, 30% to 40% of them seen once. The sequencing sample was made of CD4+ T cells sorted from blood. The source is a human donor with alopecia areata.

This clone was found a few times. V is TRBV29-1 and J is TRBJ1-1; D possibly corresponds to TRBD1 (5 bases). The germline V and J ends were trimmed by 7 bases and 6 bases, with 12 bases remaining between them. This CDR3 has 11 amino acids. Germline CDR1 is SQVTM and CDR2 is ANQGSEA. Here the CDR3 DNA reads TGCAGCGCCATAAGGGGCGCTGAAGCTTTCTTT. Its protein is CSAIRGAEAFF.

The table lists this clone with a few counts. The V gene is TRBV27, the J gene TRBJ2-2, with D tentatively TRBD1 (5 bases). Deletions cut 2 bases from V and 0 bases from J, with 7 bases between. This CDR3 has 15 amino acids. Germline CDR1 MNHEY, CDR2 SMNVEV (reference sequence). CDR3 bases: TGTGCCAGCAGTTTACAGGGTGCGAACACCGGGGAGCTGTTTTTT. The encoded protein is CASSLQGANTGELFF.

The chain uses TRBV5-4 and TRBJ1-6, with 8 bases aligning to TRBD1. The CDR3 totals 16 residues. Trimming removed 4 bases from V and 9 bases from J; junction bases left unmatched: 12. Germline CDR1 and CDR2: SGHNT and YYREEE (reference sequence). CDR3 coding DNA: TGTGCCAGCAGCCCGGAACGAACAGGGGGAAGTTCACCCCTCCACTTT. It specifies CASSPERTGGSSPLHF.

CDR3 region: CASSPWFGELFF. CDR3 in DNA: TGTGCCAGCAGTCCCTGGTTCGGGGAGCTGTTTTTT. The V gene is TRBV6-6, the J gene TRBJ2-2, with unresolved D. The CDR3 is 12 residues long. The V gene lost 5 bases and the J gene lost 7 bases, with 8 bases spanning the gap. The germline CDR1 and CDR2 sequences are MNHNY and SVGAGI (reference sequence).

This chain's CDR3 is CASSLTPRLDGELFF. CDR3 nucleotide sequence: TGCGCCAGCAGCTTGACTCCTCGTCTAGACGGGGAGCTGTTTTTT. This rearrangement joins TRBV5-1 to TRBJ2-2; no definite D call. Trimming removed 1 base from V and 7 bases from J, with 14 bases in between. This CDR3 contains 15 residues. In germline, CDR1 is SGHRS, CDR2 YFSETQ.

In this sample, this clone turned up a few times. The CDR3 sequence is CSASPLGGQGGTEAFF. The CDR3 coding sequence is TGCAGCGCCTCCCCATTAGGGGGACAGGGTGGAACTGAAGCTTTCTTT. This chain links TRBV29-1 with TRBJ1-1; 9 bases line up with TRBD1. CDR1 is SQVTM and CDR2 is ANQGSEA in the germline V gene. J lost 5 bases, V lost 7 bases, and 17 bases had no gene match. This CDR3 region has 16 residues.

There are a few counts of this clone. The chain couples TRBV28 to TRBJ2-5; the match to TRBD1 covers 8 bases. Germline CDR1 reads MDHEN; CDR2 reads SYDVKM. The CDR3 is made up of 14 amino acids. Germline trimming cut 6 bases from V and 6 bases from J; bases unmatched to any gene: 9. CDR3 nucleotide sequence: TGTGCCAGCAGCCCTACCAGGACAGGGAAGACCCAGTACTTC. As protein: CASSPTRTGKTQYF.

This clone has a handful of counts. The chain recombines TRBV15 with TRBJ2-1; D unresolved. Per the germline V gene, CDR1 is LNHNV and CDR2 is YYDKDF (reference sequence). Trimming stripped 1 base from V and 6 bases from J, with 7 bases between. This CDR3 spans 13 amino acids. The CDR3 here is CATSRVPSNEQFF. In DNA form, the CDR3 reads TGTGCCACCAGCAGAGTTCCTAGCAATGAGCAGTTCTTC.

This chain uses TRBV5-1 with TRBJ1-2; D may be TRBD1 (6 bases). Deletions cut 4 bases from V and 0 bases from J, with 10 bases between. CDR1 is SGHRS, CDR2 YFSETQ, per germline. This CDR3 comprises 14 residues. CDR3 sequence reads: CASSRTAANYGYTF. CDR3 nucleotide sequence: TGCGCCAGCAGCCGGACAGCCGCTAACTATGGCTACACCTTC.

This rearrangement joins TRBV5-1 to TRBJ2-3; TRBD2 agrees at 13 bases. CDR1 SGHRS and CDR2 YFSETQ come from the germline V gene. This CDR3 is built from 16 residues. V trimming: 0 bases; J trimming: 7 bases; junction bases outside the gene matches: 5. The CDR3 loop reads CASSLVLAGGPHTQYF. CDR3 DNA sequence: TGCGCCAGCAGCTTGGTACTAGCGGGGGGGCCCCATACGCAGTATTTT.

This chain joins TRBV2 and TRBJ1-5; D is undetermined. Germline V lookup: CDR1 SNHLY, CDR2 FYNNEI. Trimming removed 1 base from V and 2 bases from J, with 12 bases in between. This CDR3 has 16 residues. Here the CDR3 reads CASSEGWNWGNQPQHF. The CDR3 DNA reads as TGTGCCAGCAGTGAAGGGTGGAATTGGGGCAATCAGCCCCAGCATTTT.

This clone was seen a handful of times. The chain uses TRBV4-2 and TRBJ1-2; D unclear. Germline V gene sequence: CDR1 LGHNA, CDR2 YNFKEQ. Trimming pared 4 bases from V and 6 bases from J, leaving 12 bases between. The CDR3 covers 13 residues. The DNA of the CDR3 is TGTGCCAGCAGCCCCGTCGAGGCCAATGGCTACACCTTC. This codes for CASSPVEANGYTF.

This clone occurred a few times. The chain has TRBV29-1 and TRBJ2-1, with D perhaps matching TRBD2 (6 bases). This CDR3 is 14 amino acids long. Trimming removed 4 bases from V and 3 bases from J, with 13 bases in between. In germline, CDR1 is SQVTM, CDR2 ANQGSEA. The CDR3 reads CSVGFAGHYNEQFF. The DNA for the CDR3 is TGCAGCGTTGGGTTCGCGGGGCACTACAATGAGCAGTTCTTC.